The 26 T cell receptor beta chains listed next were all sequenced from one sample in a study of cytomegalovirus exposure and HLA in healthy donors. It was with 60 Vbeta and 13 Jbeta primers that the PCR ran. The data were produced by immunoSEQ multiplex PCR, yet TCRdb's version contains in-frame clones alone and is incomplete. This table holds about 150,000 clones, roughly 66% found once. Sequences were obtained from PBMCs. These receptors were collected from a woman aged 18-29 years in good health and CMV-seronegative.

This chain uses TRBV18 with TRBJ1-2; D is unclear. Germline V gene sequence: CDR1 KGHSH, CDR2 LQKENI. Deletions cut 6 bases from V and 3 bases from J, with 11 bases between. The CDR3 sequence is 13 residues long. The CDR3 DNA sequence: TGTGCCAGCTCGCCCGACGGGGACTATGGCTACACCTTC. Translated, it gives CASSPDGDYGYTF. Together with reference TRBV18 and TRBJ1-2, the CDR3 gives the full variable domain: NAGVMQNPRHLVRRRGQEARLRCSPMKGHSHVYWYRQLPEEGLKFMVYLQKENIIDESGMPKERFSAEFPKEGPSILRIQQVVRGDSAAYFCASSPDGDYGYTFGSGTRLTVV.

The V gene is TRBV5-4, the J gene TRBJ2-7; 9 bases map to TRBD1. The CDR3 consists of 15 residues. Germline CDR1 is SGHNT and CDR2 is YYREEE (reference sequence). V shed 4 bases and J 3 bases; nucleotides not matched to a gene: 8. The CDR3 loop is CASSRTGGGGYEQYF. CDR3 nucleotides: TGTGCCAGCAGCCGTACAGGGGGCGGAGGCTACGAGCAGTACTTC.

The V call is TRBV18, the J call TRBJ1-1, with 8 bases identical to TRBD1. The V gene end was trimmed by 0 bases and the J gene end by 5 bases; junction bases not matched to a gene: 5. Germline V lookup: CDR1 KGHSH, CDR2 LQKENI. This CDR3 has 15 amino acids. CDR3 region: CASSPPDRVGTEAFF. The CDR3 coding sequence is TGTGCCAGCTCACCACCGGACAGGGTAGGAACTGAAGCTTTCTTT.

This clone was recorded a few times. The gene calls are TRBV28 and TRBJ2-3; 8 bases agree with TRBD2. This CDR3 contains 15 residues. V was pared by 4 bases and J by 2 bases, with 5 bases of the junction left unmatched. Germline values: CDR1 MDHEN, CDR2 SYDVKM. The CDR3 loop is CASSWAGGFTDTQYF. Here the CDR3 DNA reads TGTGCCAGCAGTTGGGCGGGGGGATTCACAGATACGCAGTATTTT.

The gene calls are TRBV13 and TRBJ2-1; 8 bases match TRBD2. The CDR3 is 19 residues long. Unmatched junction bases numbered 14, after V lost 0 bases and J lost 4 bases. CDR1 and CDR2 (germline): PRHDT, FYEKMQ (reference sequence). The CDR3 region is CASSLGLRIDRLAYNEQFF. For the CDR3, the DNA is TGTGCCAGCAGCTTAGGCCTAAGGATTGATCGACTAGCGTACAATGAGCAGTTCTTC. The full variable domain, completed using reference TRBV13 and TRBJ2-1, is AAGVIQSPRHLIKEKRETATLKCYPIPRHDTVYWYQQGPGQDPQFLISFYEKMQSDKGSIPDRFSAQQFSDYHSELNMSSLELGDSALYFCASSLGLRIDRLAYNEQFFGPGTRLTVL.

This rearrangement joins TRBV5-6 to TRBJ2-6; a weak D match, TRBD1 (5 bases). The CDR3 sequence is 16 residues long. CDR1 and CDR2 from the germline V gene are SGHDT and YYEEEE. The germline V and J ends were trimmed by 7 bases and 0 bases, with 14 bases remaining between them. The CDR3 DNA reads as TGTGCCAGCGTAACAGGTCCCGACTCTGGGGCCAACGTCCTGACTTTC. Translated: CASVTGPDSGANVLTF.

Only a few counts were recorded for this clone. The rearrangement uses TRBV27 and TRBJ2-1; the match to TRBD2 covers 10 bases. The CDR3 is 16 residues long. V shed 6 bases and J 6 bases; nucleotides not matched to a gene: 11. Germline V gives CDR1 MNHEY, CDR2 SMNVEV (reference sequence). CDR3 bases: TGTGCCAGCAGGCCCGGGGTAGCGGGAGGCCTCAATGAGCAGTTCTTC. This sequence encodes CASRPGVAGGLNEQFF.

The rearrangement links TRBV7-8 to TRBJ2-1; 8 bases are shared with TRBD2. CDR3 length: 15 amino acids. Losses at the gene ends were 3 bases for V and 8 bases for J; bases not matched to a gene: 9. Germline values: CDR1 SGHVS, CDR2 FQNEAQ. In nucleotides, the CDR3 is TGTGCCAGCAGCTTTGGGGCGCGGGGGGAAGATGAGCAGTTCTTC. It encodes CASSFGARGEDEQFF.

The rearrangement links TRBV5-1 to TRBJ2-1, with D possibly being TRBD2 (6 bases). CDR3 length: 16 amino acids. Per germline, CDR1 SGHRS and CDR2 YFSETQ. V dropped 4 bases and J dropped 3 bases, with 17 bases sitting between them. The CDR3 is CASSPRAGLVYNEQFF. CDR3 in DNA: TGCGCCAGCAGCCCAAGAGCGGGCCTGGTCTACAATGAGCAGTTCTTC.

This sequence joins TRBV15 and TRBJ1-2; D unclear. The CDR3 contains 13 residues. Deletions cut 1 base from V and 8 bases from J, with 11 bases between. Germline CDR1 reads LNHNV; CDR2 reads YYDKDF (reference sequence). The CDR3 DNA sequence: TGTGCCACCAGCAGAGGGATGGGGAGCGGCTACACCTTC. Its protein product is CATSRGMGSGYTF.

This clone has only a few counts. J is TRBJ2-7 and V is TRBV13; tentative D call: TRBD1 (5 bases). The CDR3 length is 15 residues. CDR1 and CDR2 from the germline V gene are PRHDT and FYEKMQ (reference sequence). Trimming removed 0 bases at V and 4 bases at J, with 13 bases between. CDR3 nucleotide sequence: TGTGCCAGCAGCTTAGGGACAGAGTCCTCTTACGAGCAGTACGTC. As protein: CASSLGTESSYEQYV.

This chain links TRBV4-2 with TRBJ2-1; 9 nucleotides agree with TRBD1. J gave up 5 bases and V 5 bases, and 13 bases lay outside the gene matches. The CDR3 spans 17 residues. Germline CDR1 LGHNA, CDR2 YNFKEQ. The CDR3 nucleotides are TGTGCCAGCAGCGCCCCTTTTCGGGACAGGGTCGACAATGAGCAGTTCTTC. This sequence encodes CASSAPFRDRVDNEQFF.

The genes are TRBV10-3 and TRBJ2-7; 8 nucleotides align to TRBD2. The V and J ends lost 10 bases and 7 bases, in that order; junction bases with no gene match: 6. Germline values: CDR1 ENHRY, CDR2 SYGVKD. The CDR3 totals 11 residues. CDR3 bases: TGTGCCACCCGGGGGGGCCGGGAGCAGTACTTC. Its protein product is CATRGGREQYF.

In the case of this clone: Other DNA sequences in the same sample also yield this CDR3. This sequence joins TRBV7-9 and TRBJ2-7; 8 bases are a match to TRBD1. CDR3 length: 16 residues. Trimming at V came to 3 bases and at J to 2 bases, leaving 9 bases not matched to a gene. Per the germline V gene, CDR1 is SEHNR and CDR2 is FQNEAQ (reference sequence). Here the CDR3 reads CASSFRAPGGTYEQYF. The CDR3 DNA reads as TGTGCCAGCAGCTTCAGAGCCCCAGGGGGCACCTACGAGCAGTACTTC.

The CDR3 coding sequence is TGTGCCAGCAGTGCCCTCTCAGGGTCTTATAACACTGAAGCTTTCTTT. It translates to CASSALSGSYNTEAFF. The rearrangement uses TRBV6-1 and TRBJ1-1, with a possible D match to TRBD1 (5 bases). The length of the CDR3 is 16 residues. CDR1 is MNHNS, CDR2 SASEGT, per germline. Deletions cut 4 bases from V and 2 bases from J, with 17 bases between.

The gene calls are TRBV7-9 and TRBJ2-2; TRBD2 is a possible D gene (5 bases). CDR1 and CDR2 from the germline V gene are SEHNR and FQNEAQ (reference sequence). The CDR3 has 16 residues. V lost 2 bases and J 2 bases, leaving 12 bases between the germline ends. Here the CDR3 reads CASSLSATGNTGELFF. DNA for the CDR3: TGTGCCAGCAGCTTATCGGCTACGGGAAACACCGGGGAGCTGTTTTTT.

The rearrangement joins TRBV5-5 to TRBJ1-3; unclear D gene. The CDR3 contains 19 residues. Germline V gene lookup returns CDR1 SGHKS and CDR2 YYEKEE (reference sequence). The V end lost 4 bases, the J end lost 0 bases, and 23 bases lay between the germline ends. This CDR3 is CASSPQVRVGLYSGNTIYF. The CDR3 DNA sequence: TGTGCCAGCAGCCCCCAGGTAAGAGTAGGCCTCTACTCTGGAAACACCATATATTTT.

The CDR3 spells CAWGTGLNEKLFF. The CDR3 region has the DNA TGTGCCTGGGGAACAGGGCTAAATGAAAAACTGTTTTTT. The chain links TRBV30 to TRBJ1-4, with D tentatively TRBD1 (6 bases). The germline gives CDR1 GTSNPN, CDR2 SVGIG (reference sequence). The CDR3 is 13 amino acids. V dropped 5 bases and J dropped 5 bases, with 12 bases sitting between them.

The chain joins TRBV6-4 to TRBJ1-2; D gene uncertain. This CDR3 has 14 amino acids. The V gene's germline CDR1 is MRHNA and CDR2 SNTAGT. With 2 bases removed from V and 8 bases from J, the gap between germline ends came to 15 bases. The CDR3 here is CASSDQPGGLGYTF. CDR3 sequence (DNA): TGTGCCAGCAGTGACCAACCTGGAGGGTTAGGCTACACCTTC.

CDR3 loop: CASSYGGGRADTQYF. The CDR3 DNA is TGTGCCAGCAGTTACGGCGGCGGGAGAGCAGATACGCAGTATTTT. V is TRBV6-6 and J is TRBJ2-3, with TRBD2 matching over 7 bases. The CDR3 is 15 residues long. V shed 2 bases, J shed 4 bases, and the junction held 6 bases outside the gene matches. CDR1 MNHNY and CDR2 SVGAGI come from the germline V gene (reference sequence).

The V and J genes are TRBV18 and TRBJ1-4, with TRBD1 matching 8 bases. Per the germline V gene, CDR1 is KGHSH and CDR2 is LQKENI. This CDR3 has 16 residues. J was trimmed by 7 bases and V by 6 bases; bases with no gene match: 13. The CDR3 DNA is TGTGCCAGCTCCCCGGGTGTAGGACAGGGTCCTGAAAAACTGTTTTTT. Protein product: CASSPGVGQGPEKLFF.

The chain employs TRBV9 and TRBJ1-4, with 8 bases aligning to TRBD1. The CDR3 is 15 residues long. J gave up 3 bases and V 3 bases, and 4 bases lay outside the gene matches. Germline CDR1 is SGDLS and CDR2 is YYNGEE. This CDR3 reads CASSESQGANEKLFF. The CDR3 DNA follows: TGTGCCAGCAGCGAGTCACAGGGGGCTAATGAAAAACTGTTTTTT.

The CDR3 loop reads CASSPGQGTGELFF. The CDR3 DNA reads TGCGCCAGCAGCCCTGGACAGGGGACCGGGGAGCTGTTTTTT. The chain is built from TRBV5-1 and TRBJ2-2; 9 nucleotides match TRBD1. V shed 4 bases, J shed 5 bases, and the junction held 3 bases outside the gene matches. The CDR3 length is 14 residues. From germline, CDR1 is SGHRS and CDR2 YFSETQ.

This chain uses TRBV15 with TRBJ2-5; D uncertain. V lost 1 base and J 0 bases, leaving 9 bases between the germline ends. The CDR3 runs 15 residues. Germline CDR1 reads LNHNV; CDR2 reads YYDKDF (reference sequence). Written as DNA, the CDR3 is TGTGCCACCAGCAGAGTTCAGGAATACCAAGAGACCCAGTACTTC. It codes for CATSRVQEYQETQYF.

This clone has just one count. V and J are TRBV29-1 and TRBJ2-1; weak D call: TRBD1 (5 bases). There are 15 residues in the CDR3. Trimming removed 4 bases from V and 7 bases from J, with 20 bases in between. CDR1 and CDR2 (germline): SQVTM, ANQGSEA. The CDR3 DNA reads TGCAGCGTTGTCGTTAGGGGTATGCTTTCAAATGAGCAGTTCTTC. It encodes CSVVVRGMLSNEQFF.

The rearrangement joins TRBV18 to TRBJ1-2; TRBD1 aligns across 10 bases. The ends lost 2 bases at V and 7 bases at J; junction bases unmatched: 16. Per the germline V gene, CDR1 is KGHSH and CDR2 is LQKENI. The CDR3 contains 18 residues. As DNA, the CDR3 is TGTGCCAGCTCACCAGCCGGGACAGGGGTCTCCTTTACTTCTGGCTACACCTTC. Its translation is CASSPAGTGVSFTSGYTF.